The 20 T cell receptor beta chains below were found in one sample sequenced in a study of blood T cell repertoires in COVID-19. TCRdb keeps only in-frame clones here, not all; method: immunoSEQ multiplex PCR. The data contain about 140,000 clones, roughly 80% of them singletons. The specimen sequenced was peripheral blood. Every receptor here comes from a man aged 65 to 85 who had recovered from COVID-19.

CDR3 loop: CASSQDSRGWGTQYF. Written as DNA, the CDR3 is TGCGCCAGCAGCCAAGATTCGCGGGGGTGGGGGACCCAGTACTTC. The chain joins TRBV4-1 to TRBJ2-5; TRBD2 matches at 7 bases. The CDR3 sequence is 15 residues long. In germline, CDR1 is MGHRA, CDR2 YSYEKL. Trimming took 0 bases from V and 7 from J; bases not matched to a gene: 8.

The rearrangement joins TRBV27 to TRBJ2-2, with D perhaps TRBD2 (6 bases). Germline CDR1 MNHEY, CDR2 SMNVEV (reference sequence). The CDR3 extends over 15 amino acids. V dropped 7 bases and J dropped 3 bases, with 15 bases sitting between them. The CDR3 protein is CASKLRGADTGELFF. In DNA, the CDR3 is TGTGCCAGCAAGCTCCGCGGGGCGGACACCGGGGAGCTGTTTTTT.

The rearrangement links TRBV3-1 (or the pseudogene TRBV3-2) to TRBJ2-7, with D possibly matching TRBD1 (5 bases). From germline, CDR1 is LGHDT and CDR2 YNNKEL (reference sequence). The CDR3 totals 13 residues. V dropped 3 bases and J dropped 6 bases, with 12 bases sitting between them. This CDR3 reads CASSQGRFSEQYF. The DNA for the CDR3 is TGTGCCAGCAGCCAGGGGCGGTTCTCCGAGCAGTACTTC.

The chain links TRBV5-1 to TRBJ1-4; TRBD1 matches at 7 bases. The V gene's germline CDR1 is SGHRS and CDR2 YFSETQ. J was trimmed by 10 bases and V by 3 bases; bases with no gene match: 9. This CDR3 spans 14 amino acids. The CDR3 DNA is TGCGCCAGCAGCTCAGACAGGGTTAGCGGAAAACTGTTTTTT. Its translation is CASSSDRVSGKLFF.

The chain has TRBV7-2 and TRBJ1-1, with 10 bases matching TRBD1. Per germline, CDR1 SGHTA and CDR2 FQGNSA. CDR3 length: 14 amino acids. The V gene end was trimmed by 4 bases and the J gene end by 4 bases; junction bases not matched to a gene: 3. The CDR3 DNA sequence: TGTGCCAGCAGCTCGACAGGGGGCGTCACTGAAGCTTTCTTT. Amino acid sequence: CASSSTGGVTEAFF.

The count of this clone is one. V is TRBV18 and J is TRBJ1-2; no clear D gene. This CDR3 is 14 amino acids long. The V end lost 5 bases, the J end lost 4 bases, and 14 bases lay between the germline ends. Germline V gene sequence: CDR1 KGHSH, CDR2 LQKENI. This CDR3 reads CASSAVGGPYGYTF. CDR3 DNA sequence: TGTGCCAGCTCAGCAGTGGGTGGGCCCTATGGCTACACCTTC.

This clone came up once. The J gene is TRBJ2-5, the V gene TRBV3-1 (or the pseudogene TRBV3-2); 10 nucleotides align to TRBD2. After removal of 5 bases from V and 3 bases from J, the junction contained 0 bases not matched to a gene. Germline CDR1 and CDR2: LGHDT and YNNKEL (reference sequence). This CDR3 contains 13 residues. The CDR3 coding sequence is TGTGCCAGCAGCGGACTAGCGGAAGAGACCCAGTACTTC. Its protein is CASSGLAEETQYF.

The CDR3 DNA sequence: TGCGCCAGCAGCCAAGAGGTGGCGACGGTTATAGTACTAAATGGGGAGCTGTTTTTT. Translation: CASSQEVATVIVLNGELFF. The chain links TRBV4-3 to TRBJ2-2; D not certain. The CDR3 is 19 amino acids. Trimming took 0 bases from V and 8 from J, leaving 25 bases between them. CDR1 LGHNA and CDR2 YSLEER come from the germline V gene.

CDR3 protein: CASSEIGTVNTEAFF. Written as DNA, the CDR3 is TGTGCCAGCAGTGAAATAGGGACAGTCAACACTGAAGCTTTCTTT. The chain couples TRBV6-1 to TRBJ1-1; 7 bases fit TRBD1. Trimming removed 2 bases from V and 2 bases from J; junction bases left unmatched: 5. Germline loops: CDR1 MNHNS, CDR2 SASEGT. The CDR3 totals 15 residues.

The rearrangement links TRBV18 to TRBJ1-1; D may be TRBD1 (6 bases). V was cut by 2 bases and J by 1 base, with 11 bases left in between. Per the germline V gene, CDR1 is KGHSH and CDR2 is LQKENI. The CDR3 loop spans 15 amino acids. The CDR3 bases are TGTGCCAGCTCACCAGCGCCAGGGGCGAACACTGAAGCTTTCTTT. Translation gives CASSPAPGANTEAFF. Variable domain in full (rest from reference TRBV18 and TRBJ1-1): NAGVMQNPRHLVRRRGQEARLRCSPMKGHSHVYWYRQLPEEGLKFMVYLQKENIIDESGMPKERFSAEFPKEGPSILRIQQVVRGDSAAYFCASSPAPGANTEAFFGQGTRLTVV.

This chain joins TRBV10-3 and TRBJ1-1, with a tentative D call TRBD1 (5 bases). Germline V gene sequence: CDR1 ENHRY, CDR2 SYGVKD. The CDR3 covers 13 residues. V lost 6 bases to trimming and J lost 5 bases, with 13 bases between them. The CDR3 sequence is CAISDSQQTEAFF. CDR3 in DNA: TGTGCCATCAGCGACAGTCAGCAGACTGAAGCTTTCTTT.

V gene TRBV3-1 (or the pseudogene TRBV3-2) combines with J gene TRBJ1-1; D perhaps matches TRBD1 (6 bases). The V end lost 4 bases, the J end lost 1 base, and 16 bases lay between the germline ends. The germline gives CDR1 LGHDT, CDR2 YNNKEL (reference sequence). There are 16 residues in the CDR3. CDR3 sequence reads: CASSPVFRGPNTEAFF. Here the CDR3 DNA reads TGTGCCAGCAGCCCGGTTTTCAGGGGCCCGAACACTGAAGCTTTCTTT.

The chain links TRBV19 to TRBJ1-2; D unclear. V was clipped by 7 bases and J by 10 bases, with 16 bases between them. CDR1 is LNHDA, CDR2 SQIVND, per germline (reference sequence). The CDR3 is 12 amino acids. The CDR3 DNA reads as TGTGCCAGTAAATCCAGTACGCAAGTCTACACCTTC. Encoded protein: CASKSSTQVYTF.

The gene calls are TRBV19 and TRBJ2-7; tentatively, D is TRBD2 (5 bases). Germline V gene lookup returns CDR1 LNHDA and CDR2 SQIVND (reference sequence). This CDR3 region has 16 residues. Trimming took 0 bases from V and 3 from J, leaving 15 bases between them. CDR3 nucleotides: TGTGCCAGTAGTATAGACGCCTCCGGGAAGGGCTACGAGCAGTACTTC. Translation gives CASSIDASGKGYEQYF.

This chain links TRBV18 with TRBJ2-5, with a possible D match to TRBD1 (6 bases). The CDR3 totals 13 residues. Trimming left V 3 bases short and J 5 bases short, with 10 bases between. The germline gives CDR1 KGHSH, CDR2 LQKENI. DNA of the CDR3: TGTGCCAGCTCACCGGGGGCCTGGGAGACCCAGTACTTC. Translated, it gives CASSPGAWETQYF.

This chain connects TRBV2 to TRBJ1-2; D is undetermined. V was shortened by 4 bases and J by 2 bases, with 11 bases between the two germline ends. Germline values: CDR1 SNHLY, CDR2 FYNNEI. The CDR3 runs to 14 residues. DNA of the CDR3: TGTGCCAGCAGTGTGGGAGAAAAAAACTATGGCTACACCTTC. Protein sequence: CASSVGEKNYGYTF.

The gene calls are TRBV3-1 (or the pseudogene TRBV3-2) and TRBJ2-7; 8 bases match TRBD1. There are 17 residues in the CDR3. Germline V gene lookup returns CDR1 LGHDT and CDR2 YNNKEL (reference sequence). Losses at the gene ends were 4 bases for V and 1 base for J; bases not matched to a gene: 12. In DNA form, the CDR3 reads TGTGCCAGCAGCCTCACAGCCAGACAGGGGTCTTCCTACGAGCAGTACTTC. Protein sequence: CASSLTARQGSSYEQYF.

The V call is TRBV10-3, the J call TRBJ2-7; perhaps TRBD1 as D (6 bases). V was pared by 2 bases and J by 9 bases, with 20 bases between. The germline V gene has CDR1 ENHRY and CDR2 SYGVKD. The CDR3 totals 15 residues. CDR3: CAISEVAETGSGQYF. CDR3 DNA: TGTGCCATCAGTGAGGTGGCAGAGACAGGCTCGGGGCAGTACTTC.

The V call is TRBV19, the J call TRBJ2-7; 14 nucleotides align to TRBD2. With V trimmed by 7 bases and J by 1 base, 9 bases remained unmatched. The CDR3 spans 17 residues. The germline V gene encodes CDR1 LNHDA and CDR2 SQIVND (reference sequence). The CDR3 reads CASTPRLAGGPSYEQYF. The CDR3 DNA reads as TGTGCCAGTACCCCGAGACTAGCGGGAGGGCCGTCCTACGAGCAGTACTTC.

V usage is TRBV9 and J usage is TRBJ2-1; 14 bases are shared with TRBD2. J was trimmed by 1 base and V by 3 bases; bases with no gene match: 6. In germline, CDR1 is SGDLS, CDR2 YYNGEE. This CDR3 region has 18 residues. The DNA of the CDR3 is TGTGCCAGCAGCGAAGGACTAGCGGGAGGCATTTCCTACAATGAGCAGTTCTTC. This gives the protein CASSEGLAGGISYNEQFF.